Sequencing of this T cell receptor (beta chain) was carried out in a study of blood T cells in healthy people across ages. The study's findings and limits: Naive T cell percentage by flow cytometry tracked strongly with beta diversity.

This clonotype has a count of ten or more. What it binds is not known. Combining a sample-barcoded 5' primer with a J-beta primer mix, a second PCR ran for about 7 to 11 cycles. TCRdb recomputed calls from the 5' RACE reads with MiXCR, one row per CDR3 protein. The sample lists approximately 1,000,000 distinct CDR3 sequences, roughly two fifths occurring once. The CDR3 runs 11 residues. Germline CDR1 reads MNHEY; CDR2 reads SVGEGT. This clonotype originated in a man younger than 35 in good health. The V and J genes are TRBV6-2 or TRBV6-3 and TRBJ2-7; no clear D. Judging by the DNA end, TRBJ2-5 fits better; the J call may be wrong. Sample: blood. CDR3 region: CASSSFETQYF. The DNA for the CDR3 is TGTGCCAGCAGTTCTTTCGAGACCCAGTACTTC.